These T cell receptor beta chains were read from a single sample in a study of blood T cell repertoires in COVID-19. Produced via immunoSEQ multiplex PCR; TCRdb's table is partial and in-frame only. This sample yields 150,000 to 200,000 clones, of which nearly 90% are seen a single time; about a fifth belongs to the top ten. The sample taken for sequencing was peripheral blood. The receptors shown here come from a man between 60 and 75 years old with active or convalescent COVID-19. The CDR3 runs from the conserved cysteine through the conserved F or W. The D gene is left open where the match is weak.

TRBJ1-4	TRBV14	NA	CASSQDSGSLNEKLFF	TGTGCCAGCAGCCAAGATTCAGGGTCCCTCAATGAAAAACTGTTTTTT
TRBJ1-2	TRBV10-3	NA	CAITAGPGGYTF	TGTGCCATCACGGCAGGGCCAGGTGGCTACACCTTC
TRBJ1-1	TRBV5-1	NA	CASSLNPRMNTEAFF	TGCGCCAGCAGCTTGAACCCGAGGATGAACACTGAAGCTTTCTTT
TRBJ1-5	TRBV19	NA	CASGPFRQDSNQPQHF	TGTGCCAGTGGTCCTTTTCGACAGGATAGCAATCAGCCCCAGCATTTT
TRBJ2-1	TRBV6-1	TRBD2	CASSEGSGANYNEQFF	TGTGCCAGCAGTGAAGGGAGCGGGGCTAACTACAATGAGCAGTTCTTC
TRBJ1-4	TRBV13	NA	CASSLKAGHGYEKLFF	TGTGCCAGCAGCTTAAAAGCGGGACACGGTTATGAAAAACTGTTTTTT
TRBJ1-5	TRBV30	TRBD1	CAWSGHLSGGAGNQPQHF	TGTGCCTGGAGTGGACATCTCTCAGGGGGCGCCGGCAATCAGCCCCAGCATTTT
TRBJ1-2	TRBV5-4	NA	CASSLPDSKGYGYTF	TGTGCCAGCAGCTTGCCCGACAGTAAGGGCTATGGCTACACCTTC
TRBJ1-5	TRBV2	NA	CASCGELGQPQHF	TGTGCCAGCTGTGGGGAGTTGGGCCAGCCCCAGCATTTT
TRBJ2-1	TRBV19	NA	CASSIDLWAGNNEQFF	TGTGCCAGTAGTATAGATCTTTGGGCGGGGAACAATGAGCAGTTCTTC
TRBJ1-2	TRBV19	NA	CASSRLRVGYAYGYTF	TGTGCCAGTAGTCGACTTCGGGTCGGCTACGCCTATGGCTACACCTTC
TRBJ2-7	TRBV12-5	NA	CASGLVTAQYF	TGTGCTAGTGGTTTGGTAACAGCCCAGTACTTC
TRBJ1-1	TRBV29-1	NA	CSVARGPAFF	TGCAGCGTCGCCCGAGGGCCGGCTTTCTTT
TRBJ1-2	TRBV6-5	TRBD1	CASSYTAGQGSYGYTF	TGTGCCAGCAGTTACACAGCGGGACAGGGGTCCTATGGCTACACCTTC
TRBJ1-4	TRBV7-9	TRBD1	CASSNGQGVSNEKLFF	TGTGCCAGCAGCAATGGACAGGGTGTATCGAATGAAAAACTGTTTTTT